A single sample gave rise to the 9 T cell receptor beta chains below, sequenced in a study of monozygotic twins with inflammatory bowel disease. TCRdb reprocessed the 5' RACE reads and stores each CDR3 protein as one record, lacking DNA. The table counts around 400,000 distinct CDR3 sequences; 2% to 2.5% lies in the top ten. The material sequenced was blood. These receptors all come from a human donor with ulcerative colitis or Crohn's disease, or a healthy co-twin of an affected twin (not recorded which).

This chain joins TRBV6-6 and TRBJ1-2; TCRdb's D gene call, TRBD1, goes unchecked for lack of DNA. Germline V gene sequence: CDR1 MNHNY, CDR2 SVGAGI (reference sequence). CDR3 size: 12 residues. The CDR3 spells CASSYGQDGYTF.

The rearrangement joins TRBV20-1 to TRBJ2-3; no DNA is available, so the TRBD2 call from TCRdb remains unchecked. Germline V lookup: CDR1 DFQATT, CDR2 SNEGSKA (reference sequence). The CDR3 is made up of 17 amino acids. The CDR3 sequence: CSARGRTSGRGTDTQYF.

V usage is TRBV28 and J usage is TRBJ1-1; the D call of TRBD1 rests on TCRdb alone, since no DNA is present to check it. The CDR3 has 15 amino acids. Per germline, CDR1 MDHEN and CDR2 SYDVKM. The CDR3 here is CASSWGRGMNTEAFF.

Here the CDR3 reads CASSSKQDIGGYTF. The rearrangement links TRBV27 to TRBJ1-2; TCRdb's assignment of TRBD1 cannot be checked, as there is no DNA. The CDR3 loop spans 14 amino acids. Germline V lookup: CDR1 MNHEY, CDR2 SMNVEV (reference sequence).

The chain uses TRBV28 and TRBJ2-3. The CDR3 contains 13 residues. Germline CDR1 and CDR2: MDHEN and SYDVKM. The CDR3 loop reads CASSLRQPDTQYF.

The V and J genes are TRBV7-2 and TRBJ1-5; TCRdb proposes TRBD1, but this gene call is untestable without DNA. Germline lookup yields CDR1 SGHTA and CDR2 FQGNSA. The CDR3 extends over 14 amino acids. The CDR3 loop is CASSLNRGGQPQHF. The entire variable domain, with the rest obtained from reference TRBV7-2 and TRBJ1-5, is as follows: GAGVSQSPSNKVTEKGKDVELRCDPISGHTALYWYRQSLGQGLEFLIYFQGNSAPDKSGLPSDRFSAERTGGSVSTLTIQRTQQEDSAVYLCASSLNRGGQPQHFGDGTRLSIL.

The rearrangement uses TRBV5-1 and TRBJ2-6. Germline V gives CDR1 SGHRS, CDR2 YFSETQ. CDR3 length: 15 amino acids. The CDR3 region is CASSPQGSGANVLTF.

Here the CDR3 reads CAWKQNYGYTF. The rearrangement joins TRBV30 to TRBJ1-2. This CDR3 region has 11 residues. CDR1 and CDR2 from the germline V gene are GTSNPN and SVGIG (reference sequence).

This chain uses TRBV5-1 with TRBJ2-2; the TRBD2 assignment by TCRdb is unverifiable without DNA. CDR3 size: 18 residues. Germline values: CDR1 SGHRS, CDR2 YFSETQ. The CDR3 sequence: CASSTGTSVTRGTGELFF.